This TCR beta chain was found in a study of early T cells in non-severe SARS-CoV-2 infection. In the library, individual cDNA molecules carried attached unique molecular identifiers. Using its own MiXCR run on the 5' RACE reads, TCRdb lists one record per CDR3 protein. This table holds about 71,000 distinct CDR3 sequences, around 12% found once. Germline CDR1 reads ENHRY; CDR2 reads SYGVKD. The CDR3 runs 12 residues. Trimming took off 5 bases at V and 2 bases at J, with 6 bases between the two ends. There are many counts of this clonotype. The receptor's source is an adult who was a healthcare worker with PCR-confirmed SARS-CoV-2 infection or an uninfected control (not recorded which). This rearrangement joins TRBV10-3 to TRBJ1-2, with unresolved D. The material was whole blood, obtained at baseline. CDR3 DNA sequence: TGTGCCATCAGTAGGAGGAACTATGGCTACACCTTC. Translation gives CAISRRNYGYTF.